Sequencing of this TCR beta chain was carried out in a study of T-cell memory formation after mild COVID-19. Study in general: TCR clustering was largely donor specific. Study findings and constraints: Largely, contracting CD4+ clones fell within CM and EM, and contracting CD8+ clones within EMRA.

Concerning this clonotype: What it binds is not known.

V was trimmed by 1 base and J by 2 bases, leaving 10 bases between them. The CDR3 spans 15 residues. TCRdb redid the calling of the 5' RACE reads with MiXCR, one entry per CDR3 protein. The top ten clones hold roughly 31% of a sample with around 110,000 distinct CDR3 sequences, approximately 17% of them seen once. Source material: PBMCs or a T cell subset sorted from them (not recorded which). This sequence was found in an adult woman who had mild COVID-19 (a few samples of this study predate the infection). Cell type and time point are not known. The chain employs TRBV12-3 or TRBV12-4 and TRBJ2-3, with D possibly being TRBD1 (6 bases). CDR3 sequence: CASSLVGHYTDTQYF. CDR3 sequence (DNA): TGTGCCAGCAGTTTAGTGGGACATTACACAGATACGCAGTATTTT.